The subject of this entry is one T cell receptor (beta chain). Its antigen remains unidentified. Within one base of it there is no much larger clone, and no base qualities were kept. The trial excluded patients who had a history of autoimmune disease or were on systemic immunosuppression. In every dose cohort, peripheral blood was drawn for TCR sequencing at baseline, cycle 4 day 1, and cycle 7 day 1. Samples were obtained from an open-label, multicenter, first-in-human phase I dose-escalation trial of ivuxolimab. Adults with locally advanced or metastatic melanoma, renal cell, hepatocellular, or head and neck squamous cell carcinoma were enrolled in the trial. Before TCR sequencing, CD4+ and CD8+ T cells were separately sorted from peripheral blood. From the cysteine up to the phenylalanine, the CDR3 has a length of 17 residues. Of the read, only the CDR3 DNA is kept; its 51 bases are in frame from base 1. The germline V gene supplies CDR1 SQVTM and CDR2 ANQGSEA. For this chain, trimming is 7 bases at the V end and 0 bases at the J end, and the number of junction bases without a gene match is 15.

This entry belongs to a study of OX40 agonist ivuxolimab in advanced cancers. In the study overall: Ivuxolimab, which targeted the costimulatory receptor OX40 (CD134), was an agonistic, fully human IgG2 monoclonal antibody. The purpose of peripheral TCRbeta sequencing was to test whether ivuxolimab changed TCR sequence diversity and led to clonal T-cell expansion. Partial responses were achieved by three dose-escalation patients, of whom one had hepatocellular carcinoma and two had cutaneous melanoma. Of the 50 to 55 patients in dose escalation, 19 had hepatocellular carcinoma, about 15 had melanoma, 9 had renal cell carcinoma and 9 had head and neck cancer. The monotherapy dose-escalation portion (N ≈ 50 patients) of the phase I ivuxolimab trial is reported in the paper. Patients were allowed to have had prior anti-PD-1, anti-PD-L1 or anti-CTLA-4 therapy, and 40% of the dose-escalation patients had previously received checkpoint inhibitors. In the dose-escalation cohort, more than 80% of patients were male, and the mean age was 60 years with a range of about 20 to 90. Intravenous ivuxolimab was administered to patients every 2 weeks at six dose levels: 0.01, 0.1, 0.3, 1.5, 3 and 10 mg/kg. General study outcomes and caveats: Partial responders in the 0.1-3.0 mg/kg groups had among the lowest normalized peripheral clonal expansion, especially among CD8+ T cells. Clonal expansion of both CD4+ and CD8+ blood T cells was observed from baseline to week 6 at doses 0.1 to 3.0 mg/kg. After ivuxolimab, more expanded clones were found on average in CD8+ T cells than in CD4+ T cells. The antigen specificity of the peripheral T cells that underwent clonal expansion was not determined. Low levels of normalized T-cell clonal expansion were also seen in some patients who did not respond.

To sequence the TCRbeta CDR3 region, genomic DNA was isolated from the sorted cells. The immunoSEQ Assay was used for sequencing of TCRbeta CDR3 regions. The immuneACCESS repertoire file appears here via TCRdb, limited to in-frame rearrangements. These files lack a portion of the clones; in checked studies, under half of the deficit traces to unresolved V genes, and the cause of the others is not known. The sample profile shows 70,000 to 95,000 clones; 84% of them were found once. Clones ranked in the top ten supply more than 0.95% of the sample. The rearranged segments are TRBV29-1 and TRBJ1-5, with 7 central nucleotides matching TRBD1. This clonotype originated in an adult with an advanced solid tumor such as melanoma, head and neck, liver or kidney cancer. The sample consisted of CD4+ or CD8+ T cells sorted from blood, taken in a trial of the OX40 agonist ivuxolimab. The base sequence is TGCAGCGATGATAAAACGGGACAGAGATATAGCAATCAGCCCCAGCATTTT. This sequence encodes CSDDKTGQRYSNQPQHF.